The entry that follows covers one T cell receptor (beta chain) sequence. What this receptor recognizes is not known. Base qualities are not at hand, and no much larger clone is one base apart. This entry comes from a study of T cells in pancreatic ductal adenocarcinoma (dated by TCRdb to about 2017). The study in broad terms: The work assessed suppressive cells as well as CD8+ T cells infiltrating resected pancreatic ductal adenocarcinoma, measuring their numbers, locations, and properties, in order to shed light on the adaptive T-cell response that occurs naturally.

TCR beta CDR3 regions were amplified from genomic DNA using the immunoSEQ hsTCRB kit. An Illumina HiSeq system was used for high-throughput TRB CDR3 sequencing. The study's processing was this. The immunoSEQ software was used to analyze sequencing reads, and nonproductive sequences containing premature stops or frame-shifts were removed. Repertoire clonality was computed as one minus Shannon entropy normalized by log2 of the number of unique productive sequences. Held by TCRdb, this immuneACCESS table contains in-frame sequences only and omits some clones. Under half of the omission traces to an unresolved V gene where checked; the cause of the rest is unknown. Clonal size and the V and J genes are those of that table, whereas D and trimming came from the DNA. The sample yields about 98,000 clones; more than 90% were counted once. Clones ranked in the top ten supply roughly 3.1% of the sample. The pancreatic ductal adenocarcinoma patients who were selected had gone through surgery without receiving any neoadjuvant therapy. Peripheral blood was collected in heparin tubes, and PBMCs were then isolated from the blood with a histopaque density gradient and cryopreserved in around 10% DMSO. Using the DNeasy Blood and Tissue Kit with Proteinase K and RNase treatment, genomic DNA was extracted from over 5 PBMC and 9 flash-frozen tumor specimens.

What the research found in general, with its limitations: No significant difference in T-cell clonality was found between tumor and blood, with mean clonality of approximately 0.11 in tumors and less than 0.075 in blood. Since most pancreatic cancer patients present with inoperable disease, the resected cohort was skewed toward the minority of patients who had early-stage disease. Compared with tumor samples, blood samples had more total productive templates and around 8-fold more unique clonotypes. Comparisons of clonality between tumor and blood may be biased because tumors are enriched in CD45RO+ effector T cells rather than naive T cells, which biases the comparison toward lower diversity.

The cysteine opens and the phenylalanine closes a CDR3 of 15 amino acids. Solely the CDR3 DNA is kept, with 45 bases framed from the first base. The V end loses 5 bases and the J end loses 2 bases, and a stretch of 14 bases separates them. In the germline V gene, CDR1 corresponds to MNHEY and CDR2 to SVGAGI. The origin of this receptor is a human donor with pancreatic ductal adenocarcinoma. The V and J segments used are TRBV6-5 and TRBJ2-3; the D gene identity is not certain. The sequenced material came from PBMCs. The DNA reads as follows: TGTGCCAGCAGTACGCTCGAGCGTAACACAGATACGCAGTATTTT. The translation is CASSTLERNTDTQYF.